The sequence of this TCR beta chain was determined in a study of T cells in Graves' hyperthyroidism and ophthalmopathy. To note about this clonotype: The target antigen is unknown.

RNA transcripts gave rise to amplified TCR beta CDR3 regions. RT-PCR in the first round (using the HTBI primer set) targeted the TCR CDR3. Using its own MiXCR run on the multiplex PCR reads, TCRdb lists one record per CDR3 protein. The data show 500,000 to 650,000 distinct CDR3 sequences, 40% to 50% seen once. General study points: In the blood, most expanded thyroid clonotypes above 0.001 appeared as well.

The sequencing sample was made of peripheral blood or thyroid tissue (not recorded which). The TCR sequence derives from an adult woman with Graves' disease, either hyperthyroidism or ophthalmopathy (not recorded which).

The CDR3, as DNA: TGCAGTGCCCGGAGCGGTAACTCCTACGAGCAGTACTTC. It codes for CSARSGNSYEQYF. The chain links TRBV20-1 to TRBJ2-7, with D possibly being TRBD2 (5 bases). The CDR3 runs 13 residues. The V and J ends lost 6 bases and 0 bases respectively, with 12 bases between them. Germline V gene data show CDR1 as DFQATT and CDR2 as SNEGSKA (reference sequence).